This TCR beta chain was retrieved from a study of Graves' ophthalmopathy and Graves' hyperthyroidism. Notes on the study in general: The model reached around 70% sensitivity and about 72% specificity for predicting ophthalmopathy progression. Sensitivity of roughly 88% and specificity of roughly 80% were achieved when a 13-signature model separated ophthalmopathy from stable hyperthyroidism.

Exclusion covered patients with other autoimmune diseases or uncontrolled infections (as well as pregnancy or lactation). Reliance was placed on clinical symptoms, serum thyroxine, TRAb, thyroid ultrasound and orbital computed tomography for diagnosis. The TCR beta CDR3 regions underwent amplification from RNA transcripts. RT-PCR was first run with HTBI primers, then multiplex PCR in a second round. TCRdb reprocessed the multiplex PCR reads via MiXCR and lists one record per CDR3 protein. The sample shows around 590,000 distinct CDR3 sequences, 39% of them seen only once. A note on this clonotype: Its matching antigen is unknown.

The germline V gene encodes CDR1 LGHNT and CDR2 FRNRAP. There are 12 residues in the CDR3. Trimming pared 4 bases from V and 5 bases from J, leaving 9 bases between. Sequences were obtained from peripheral blood or thyroid tissue (not recorded which). The chain links TRBV12-5 to TRBJ2-7; weak D call: TRBD2 (6 bases). This clonotype was sampled from an adult man with Graves' hyperthyroidism. DNA for the CDR3: TGTGCTAGTGGTTCACGACTAGACGAGCAGTACTTC. Encoded protein: CASGSRLDEQYF.